The present T cell receptor beta chain was sequenced within a study of T cells in Graves' hyperthyroidism and ophthalmopathy. On this clonotype: The target antigen is unknown.

Overall study findings and caveats: Among clonotypes expanded in thyroid above 0.001, most were also found in blood.

There were TCR beta CDR3 regions amplified from RNA transcripts. The HTBI primer set was used in a first-round RT-PCR of the TCR CDR3. MiXCR was run by TCRdb on the multiplex PCR reads, yielding one entry per CDR3 protein. This table holds around 300,000 distinct CDR3 sequences, around 15% found once. Germline V gene data show CDR1 as LNHNV and CDR2 as YYDKDF (reference sequence). This CDR3 has 13 residues. Trimming pared 2 bases from V and 2 bases from J, leaving 7 bases between. Pregnant or lactating patients were excluded, as were those with uncontrolled infection or other autoimmune disease. Material for sequencing was blood. This clonotype originated in a woman between 35 and 50 years old with Graves' hyperthyroidism. The chain uses TRBV15 and TRBJ2-7; D tentatively fits TRBD1 or TRBD2 (5 bases each). CDR3 in DNA: TGTGCCACCAGCAGAATGGGGGCCTACGAGCAGTACTTC. It yields the protein CATSRMGAYEQYF.